This T cell receptor (beta chain) came from a study of blood T cell repertoires in COVID-19. The CDR3 has 13 amino acids. Trimming took off 5 bases at V and 4 bases at J, with 8 bases between the two ends. Produced via immunoSEQ multiplex PCR; TCRdb's table is partial and in-frame only. Found here are roughly 400,000 clones, 70% to 90% of them singletons; the top ten hold around 1.5%. Self-reported history from a screening survey and questionnaire set each donor's cohort. The chain carries TRBV12-3 or TRBV12-4 and TRBJ2-2; maybe TRBD1 (6 bases). Sequences were obtained from PBMCs or T cells enriched from blood (not recorded which). The TCR comes from a woman between 18 and 29 years old who had been exposed to COVID-19. The DNA of the CDR3 is TGTGCCAGCAGTCACAGGGCCACCGGGGAGCTGTTTTTT. As protein: CASSHRATGELFF.